These 29 T cell receptor beta chains originate from one sample sequenced in a study of T cells in Graves' hyperthyroidism and ophthalmopathy. The TCR beta CDR3 regions underwent amplification using RNA transcripts as the source. First-round RT-PCR targeting the TCR CDR3 was performed with the HTBI primer set. One entry per CDR3 protein, called by TCRdb with MiXCR from the multiplex PCR reads. The table lists hundreds of thousands of distinct CDR3 sequences, 13% to 15% of them singletons. The sequenced sample consisted of blood. These receptors all stem from a woman in her late teens or twenties with Graves' hyperthyroidism.

This clonotype has ten or more counts. The J gene is TRBJ2-7, the V gene TRBV7-2; TRBD1 might be the D (6 bases). V was cut by 5 bases and J by 5 bases, with 22 bases left in between. CDR1 and CDR2 from the germline V gene are SGHTA and FQGNSA. The CDR3 spans 16 residues. CDR3 in amino acids: CASSHRQVPKTHEQYF. The CDR3 nucleotides are TGTGCCAGCAGCCACAGACAGGTACCGAAAACCCACGAGCAGTACTTC.

This chain uses TRBV27 with TRBJ1-5, with a tentative D call TRBD1 (5 bases). Germline V gene data show CDR1 as MNHEY and CDR2 as SMNVEV (reference sequence). Deletions cut 1 base from V and 2 bases from J, with 9 bases between. This CDR3 is 15 amino acids long. The CDR3 here is CASSLYWGGNQPQHF. For the CDR3, the DNA is TGTGCCAGCAGTTTATACTGGGGGGGCAATCAGCCCCAGCATTTT.

V and J are TRBV7-2 and TRBJ2-1, with D tentatively TRBD2 (6 bases). The CDR3 consists of 13 residues. Deletions cut 9 bases from V and 9 bases from J, with 18 bases between. Germline values: CDR1 SGHTA, CDR2 FQGNSA. CDR3 residues: CARSAGSRSEQFF. CDR3 bases: TGTGCCAGATCAGCGGGTTCGAGGAGTGAGCAGTTCTTC.

This clonotype has at least ten counts. The genes are TRBV7-9 and TRBJ2-7, with D perhaps assigned TRBD1 or TRBD2 (5 bases each). Germline assignment: CDR1 SEHNR and CDR2 FQNEAQ (reference sequence). The CDR3 contains 16 residues. Between the trimmed V and J ends, which lost 1 base and 3 bases, there was a span of 16 bases. The CDR3 loop reads CASSLGFGTEFYEQYF. The CDR3, as DNA: TGTGCCAGCAGCTTAGGATTTGGGACGGAGTTCTACGAGCAGTACTTC.

The sample holds a few counts of this clonotype. The chain recombines TRBV12-3 or TRBV12-4 with TRBJ2-7; 11 bases map to TRBD1. Trimming cost V 6 bases and J 5 bases; bases outside gene matches: 9. The CDR3 consists of 15 residues. The CDR3 protein is CASRNRRTGGDEQYF. The CDR3 nucleotides are TGTGCCAGCAGAAATCGTCGGACAGGGGGCGACGAGCAGTACTTC.

There are a few counts of this clonotype. The chain has TRBV29-1 and TRBJ2-7; D not certain. Germline V gives CDR1 SQVTM, CDR2 ANQGSEA. This CDR3 spans 12 amino acids. V gave up 0 bases and J gave up 4 bases, with 7 bases separating them. The CDR3 loop reads CSVEDLKYEQYF. DNA for the CDR3: TGCAGCGTTGAAGATCTTAAGTACGAGCAGTACTTC.

This chain uses TRBV19 with TRBJ2-1, with TRBD1 as a possible D gene (5 bases). This CDR3 comprises 15 residues. V gave up 2 bases and J gave up 9 bases, with 17 bases separating them. CDR1 is LNHDA and CDR2 is SQIVND in the germline V gene (reference sequence). The CDR3 is CASSIRRQGSGEQFF. The CDR3 DNA is TGTGCCAGTAGTATACGACGGCAGGGTAGTGGTGAGCAGTTCTTC.

This clonotype was recorded many times. The rearrangement uses TRBV7-9 and TRBJ2-6; TRBD1 aligns across 7 bases. The CDR3 is made up of 16 amino acids. V lost 5 bases, J lost 4 bases, and 8 bases stayed unmatched. Germline-derived CDR1 and CDR2 are SEHNR and FQNEAQ (reference sequence). The CDR3 reads CASSALQGPGANVLTF. The CDR3 nucleotides are TGTGCCAGCAGCGCGTTACAGGGGCCCGGGGCCAACGTCCTGACTTTC.

This clonotype was picked up many times. The CDR3: CASSGNYGYTF. The CDR3 DNA reads TGTGCCAGCAGCGGTAACTATGGCTACACCTTC. The V gene is TRBV9, the J gene TRBJ1-2; D is undetermined. Trimming stripped 3 bases from V and 1 base from J, with 1 base between. CDR1 is SGDLS, CDR2 YYNGEE, per germline. The CDR3 totals 11 residues.

This clonotype was seen at least ten times. V and J are TRBV20-1 and TRBJ1-5; TRBD1 agrees at 11 bases. The CDR3 runs 14 residues. After removal of 6 bases from V and 2 bases from J, the junction contained 3 bases not matched to a gene. Germline CDR1 and CDR2: DFQATT and SNEGSKA (reference sequence). The CDR3 reads CSAGQGAGNQPQHF. CDR3 nucleotide sequence: TGCAGTGCCGGACAGGGGGCTGGCAATCAGCCCCAGCATTTT.

CDR3 nucleotides: TGTGCCAGCAGTTCCCCGGGAGCGGGAGTCTATGAGCAGTACTTC. It specifies CASSSPGAGVYEQYF. The chain carries TRBV6-1 and TRBJ2-7, with 8 nucleotides matching TRBD2. The trim removed 5 bases at V and 7 bases at J, leaving 13 bases unmatched. The CDR3 contains 15 residues. Per the germline V gene, CDR1 is MNHNS and CDR2 is SASEGT.

CDR3 DNA sequence: TGTGCCAGCAGCGCTCTCCCCGGGACTAGCGGGAGATCGGGTGAGCAGTTCTTC. Residues: CASSALPGTSGRSGEQFF. The V and J genes are TRBV13 and TRBJ2-1, with TRBD2 identical over 14 bases. Per germline, CDR1 PRHDT and CDR2 FYEKMQ (reference sequence). V shed 5 bases and J 9 bases; nucleotides not matched to a gene: 15. The CDR3 length is 18 residues. Variable domain in full (rest from reference TRBV13 and TRBJ2-1): AAGVIQSPRHLIKEKRETATLKCYPIPRHDTVYWYQQGPGQDPQFLISFYEKMQSDKGSIPDRFSAQQFSDYHSELNMSSLELGDSALYFCASSALPGTSGRSGEQFFGPGTRLTVL.

This clonotype turned up a few times. The chain combines TRBV6-1 with TRBJ2-5, with D unclear. The CDR3 spans 15 residues. Germline V gene lookup returns CDR1 MNHNS and CDR2 SASEGT. V lost 5 bases to trimming and J lost 7 bases, with 20 bases between them. In DNA form, the CDR3 reads TGTGCCAGCAGTACTAATAGTGGCCGCATGGGGACCCAGTACTTC. It is translated as CASSTNSGRMGTQYF.

This clonotype showed up many times. The chain is built from TRBV30 and TRBJ2-3, with D possibly matching TRBD2 (5 bases). The V gene lost 5 bases and the J gene lost 2 bases, with 8 bases spanning the gap. The CDR3 is 12 residues long. CDR1 is GTSNPN and CDR2 is SVGIG in the germline V gene (reference sequence). The CDR3 DNA is TGTGCCTGGGACGGGAACACAGATACGCAGTATTTT. Its translation is CAWDGNTDTQYF.

The chain uses TRBV7-3 and TRBJ2-2; D call uncertain. From germline, CDR1 is SGHTA and CDR2 FQGTGA. This CDR3 is built from 15 residues. Trimming removed 5 bases at V and 0 bases at J, with 10 bases between. This CDR3 reads CASSRDNSNTGELFF. CDR3 DNA sequence: TGTGCCAGCAGCCGCGACAACTCGAACACCGGGGAGCTGTTTTTT. Full variable domain (missing parts from reference TRBV7-3 and TRBJ2-2): GAGVSQTPSNKVTEKGKYVELRCDPISGHTALYWYRQSLGQGPEFLIYFQGTGAADDSGLPNDRFFAVRPEGSVSTLKIQRTERGDSAVYLCASSRDNSNTGELFFGEGSRLTVL.

The rearrangement uses TRBV3-1 and TRBJ1-6; D unresolved. The germline gives CDR1 LGHDT, CDR2 YNNKEL (reference sequence). This CDR3 region has 17 residues. V lost 3 bases, J lost 0 bases, and 12 bases lay in between. CDR3 sequence: CASSQDGESSYNSPLHF. CDR3 DNA: TGTGCCAGCAGCCAGGATGGGGAAAGCTCCTATAATTCACCCCTCCACTTT. Full variable domain (outside the CDR3, taken from reference TRBV3-1 and TRBJ1-6): DTAVSQTPKYLVTQMGNDKSIKCEQNLGHDTMYWYKQDSKKFLKIMFSYNNKELIINETVPNRFSPKSPDKAHLNLHINSLELGDSAVYFCASSQDGESSYNSPLHFGNGTRLTVT.

Here the CDR3 DNA reads TGTGCCAGCAGTGATCTAAGGCCTAGGGAGTTCTTC. Translated, it gives CASSDLRPREFF. The chain joins TRBV6-1 to TRBJ2-1; no clear D gene. V lost 3 bases to trimming and J lost 14 bases, with 14 bases between them. The length of the CDR3 is 12 residues. Germline-derived CDR1 and CDR2 are MNHNS and SASEGT.

Many counts were recorded for this clonotype. The CDR3 loop is CASSPPGTGSSYEQYF. As DNA, the CDR3 is TGTGCCAGCTCACCACCGGGGACAGGGAGCTCCTACGAGCAGTACTTC. The V and J genes are TRBV18 and TRBJ2-7; 9 bases fit TRBD1. V lost 0 bases to trimming and J lost 0 bases; unmatched junction nucleotides: 3. This CDR3 has 16 residues. CDR1 KGHSH and CDR2 LQKENI come from the germline V gene.

On this clonotype itself: No conserved phenylalanine or tryptophan ends this CDR3, so it is likely a read error. The chain uses TRBV5-1 and TRBJ2-1, with a weak D call TRBD2 (7 bases). The length of the CDR3 is 15 residues. Trimming left V 0 bases short and J 5 bases short, with 12 bases between. Germline-derived CDR1 and CDR2 are SGHRS and YFSETQ. The chain's CDR3 is CASSLVGGPDNEQFL. CDR3 sequence (DNA): TGCGCCAGCAGCTTGGTGGGGGGGCCAGACAATGAGCAGTTCCTC.

In its sample, this clonotype was seen many times. V and J are TRBV11-2 and TRBJ1-2; no clear D. Germline-derived CDR1 and CDR2 are SGHAT and FQNNGV. There are 15 residues in the CDR3. Trimming cost V 3 bases and J 4 bases, with 15 bases left between them. The CDR3 is CASSFAPNPAYGYTF. The DNA of the CDR3 is TGTGCCAGCAGCTTCGCCCCTAATCCCGCCTATGGCTACACCTTC.

For this clonotype: Just one base apart from a much larger clone, this may be a read error. The rearrangement uses TRBV5-1 and TRBJ2-7; 11 bases are a match to TRBD2. Looked up from germline, CDR1 is SGHRS and CDR2 is YFSETQ. The CDR3 has 13 residues. V lost 5 bases, J lost 7 bases, and 5 bases stayed unmatched. The CDR3 loop is CASRPGLADEQYF. The CDR3, as DNA: TGCGCCAGCAGACCGGGACTAGCGGATGAGCAGTACTTC.

This clonotype was picked up a small number of times. The chain's CDR3 is CASSPGPRELFF. In DNA, the CDR3 is TGTGCCAGCAGCCCAGGTCCGCGGGAGCTGTTTTTT. This chain joins TRBV7-3 and TRBJ2-2; unclear D gene. Germline-derived CDR1 and CDR2 are SGHTA and FQGTGA. This CDR3 is built from 12 residues. The germline V and J ends were trimmed by 5 bases and 9 bases, with 10 bases remaining between them.

This chain joins TRBV20-1 and TRBJ2-4; D could derive from TRBD1 or TRBD2 (5 bases each). CDR3 length: 19 residues. CDR1 and CDR2 from the germline V gene are DFQATT and SNEGSKA (reference sequence). Trimming took 6 bases from V and 8 from J, leaving 35 bases between them. The CDR3 region is CSALPGRFNVEGPLDIQYF. The CDR3 DNA reads as TGCAGTGCGCTCCCGGGACGATTCAACGTTGAGGGGCCATTAGACATTCAGTACTTC.

This clonotype appeared many times. The rearrangement links TRBV9 to TRBJ2-5, with D uncertain. CDR3 length: 15 residues. Trimming removed 0 bases at V and 0 bases at J, with 9 bases between. Germline V CDR1 and CDR2: SGDLS, YYNGEE. CDR3 sequence (DNA): TGTGCCAGCAGCGTAGCTTCGGCAGACCAAGAGACCCAGTACTTC. This codes for CASSVASADQETQYF.

The chain carries TRBV6-2 or TRBV6-3 and TRBJ1-5; the D gene is possibly TRBD1 (5 bases). With 0 bases removed from V and 0 bases from J, the gap between germline ends came to 6 bases. CDR1 MNHEY and CDR2 SVGEGT come from the germline V gene. CDR3 length: 15 residues. The CDR3 DNA follows: TGTGCCAGCAGTTACTCACAGGATAGCAATCAGCCCCAGCATTTT. This encodes CASSYSQDSNQPQHF.

The rearrangement joins TRBV10-1 to TRBJ2-7, with 7 bases lining up with TRBD2. The CDR3 has 16 amino acids. V trimming: 2 bases; J trimming: 1 base; junction bases outside the gene matches: 8. Germline CDR1 is WNHNN and CDR2 is SYGVQD (reference sequence). This CDR3 is CASSEPAGRASYEQYF. The CDR3 nucleotides read TGCGCCAGCAGTGAGCCAGCGGGACGGGCATCCTACGAGCAGTACTTC.

The chain employs TRBV5-1 and TRBJ1-2; D is ambiguous. Germline V gene sequence: CDR1 SGHRS, CDR2 YFSETQ. This CDR3 has 16 residues. Trimming shortened V by 0 bases and J by 4 bases, and 16 bases separated the two germline ends. DNA for the CDR3: TGCGCCAGCAGCTTGGGTGAACAAGGACCGCCCTATGGCTACACCTTC. It yields the protein CASSLGEQGPPYGYTF. Filled out from reference TRBV5-1 and TRBJ1-2, the complete variable domain reads KAGVTQTPRYLIKTRGQQVTLSCSPISGHRSVSWYQQTPGQGLQFLFEYFSETQRNKGNFPGRFSGRQFSNSRSEMNVSTLELGDSALYLCASSLGEQGPPYGYTFGSGTRLTVV.

There are a few counts of this clonotype. The J gene is TRBJ2-7, the V gene TRBV27; D tentatively fits TRBD1 or TRBD2 (7 bases each). Per germline, CDR1 MNHEY and CDR2 SMNVEV (reference sequence). The CDR3 has 17 amino acids. V was clipped by 5 bases and J by 2 bases, with 22 bases between them. The CDR3 reads CASSPRGEGGNPYEQYF. For the CDR3, the DNA is TGTGCCAGCAGTCCCAGGGGGGAGGGAGGCAACCCCTACGAGCAGTACTTC.

The chain couples TRBV7-9 to TRBJ2-7; D is tentatively TRBD1 or TRBD2 (7 bases each). The V gene's germline CDR1 is SEHNR and CDR2 FQNEAQ (reference sequence). The CDR3 is 14 residues long. V lost 7 bases and J lost 4, with 17 bases in between. The CDR3 sequence: CASTQGGRTYEQYF. CDR3 DNA sequence: TGTGCCAGCACCCAGGGGGGGAGGACTTACGAGCAGTACTTC.